These 24 T cell receptor beta chains originate from one sample sequenced in a study of blood T cell repertoires in COVID-19. Sequencing used immunoSEQ multiplex PCR; TCRdb keeps in-frame clones, though not all of them. The top ten hold 1.5% to 2% of the sample, which has under 400,000 clones, about 89% seen once. Sequenced: PBMCs or T cells enriched from blood (not recorded which). The receptor set was obtained from a man in his forties in a cohort exposed to, infected with or recovered from COVID-19 (not recorded which).

The chain has TRBV5-1 and TRBJ1-4; D may be TRBD1 (6 bases). CDR3 length: 14 amino acids. The germline V gene has CDR1 SGHRS and CDR2 YFSETQ. With 4 bases removed from V and 4 bases from J, the gap between germline ends came to 11 bases. This chain's CDR3 is CASSPQGSNEKLFF. CDR3 bases: TGCGCCAGCAGCCCTCAGGGGAGTAATGAAAAACTGTTTTTT.

This sequence joins TRBV28 and TRBJ1-2, with a tentative D call TRBD1 (5 bases). The CDR3 is 14 residues long. Germline CDR1 MDHEN, CDR2 SYDVKM. The V end lost 6 bases, the J end lost 5 bases, and 16 bases lay between the germline ends. CDR3 region: CASRSTGTYYGYTF. The CDR3 coding sequence is TGTGCCAGCAGATCGACCGGGACTTATTATGGCTACACCTTC.

The chain uses TRBV10-3 and TRBJ2-1; 13 nucleotides agree with TRBD2. The V gene's germline CDR1 is ENHRY and CDR2 SYGVKD. With 4 bases clipped from V and 7 bases from J, the junction kept 7 bases outside the gene matches. The CDR3 extends over 16 amino acids. The CDR3 here is CAISGGTSGVSNEQFF. The CDR3 DNA reads as TGTGCCATCAGTGGGGGGACTAGCGGGGTCTCGAATGAGCAGTTCTTC.

This rearrangement joins TRBV6-5 to TRBJ2-7, with 7 bases matching TRBD2. Per germline, CDR1 MNHEY and CDR2 SVGAGI. This CDR3 has 13 amino acids. V dropped 6 bases and J dropped 2; count of bases not matched to a gene: 4. The CDR3 bases are TGTGCCAGCAGGAAACTAGCGACCTACGAGCAGTACTTC. As protein: CASRKLATYEQYF.

The genes are TRBV10-3 and TRBJ1-5, with 8 positions matching TRBD1. The germline V gene encodes CDR1 ENHRY and CDR2 SYGVKD. The CDR3 has 14 residues. V lost 4 bases and J lost 5; bases outside the gene matches: 4. CDR3 in amino acids: CAISADRDYQPQHF. The CDR3 DNA is TGTGCCATCAGTGCGGACAGGGATTATCAGCCCCAGCATTTT.

The CDR3: CASSLEFQGLGYNEQFF. CDR3 sequence (DNA): TGCGCCAGCAGCTTGGAATTTCAGGGGTTGGGTTACAATGAGCAGTTCTTC. The chain joins TRBV5-1 to TRBJ2-1; tentatively, D is TRBD1 (6 bases). V dropped 0 bases and J dropped 4 bases, with 17 bases sitting between them. Germline CDR1 is SGHRS and CDR2 is YFSETQ. This CDR3 is built from 17 residues.

The gene calls are TRBV10-2 and TRBJ2-1; 8 nucleotides align to TRBD1. The CDR3 has 14 residues. CDR1 WSHSY and CDR2 SAAADI come from the germline V gene. With V trimmed by 9 bases and J by 8 bases, 12 bases remained unmatched. CDR3 DNA sequence: TGCGCCAGTATACGTCCAGGGGGCGGCGATGAGCAGTTCTTC. The encoded protein is CASIRPGGGDEQFF.

The chain joins TRBV28 to TRBJ1-2; the match to TRBD1 covers 8 bases. With 10 bases clipped from V and 0 bases from J, the junction kept 1 base outside the gene matches. Looked up from germline, CDR1 is MDHEN and CDR2 is SYDVKM. The CDR3 length is 12 residues. The CDR3 nucleotides are TGTGCCACGACAGGGGCTAACTATGGCTACACCTTC. This gives the protein CATTGANYGYTF.

The genes are TRBV5-1 and TRBJ1-2; D ambiguous. Germline V gene sequence: CDR1 SGHRS, CDR2 YFSETQ. CDR3 length: 13 residues. Trimming left V 4 bases short and J 4 bases short, with 11 bases between. CDR3 residues: CASSGGMGYGYTF. As DNA, the CDR3 is TGCGCCAGCAGCGGCGGCATGGGCTATGGCTACACCTTC.

V usage is TRBV11-2 and J usage is TRBJ2-1; D possibly corresponds to TRBD1 (6 bases). V was shortened by 1 base and J by 8 bases, with 15 bases between the two germline ends. The length of the CDR3 is 15 residues. CDR1 and CDR2 from the germline V gene are SGHAT and FQNNGV. The CDR3 spells CASSLVGTRLDEQFF. For the CDR3, the DNA is TGTGCCAGCAGCTTAGTAGGGACACGTTTGGATGAGCAGTTCTTC.

This chain joins TRBV11-2 and TRBJ2-2, with 10 bases aligning to TRBD2. Germline CDR1 and CDR2: SGHAT and FQNNGV. The V segment lost 0 bases and the J segment 6 bases; nucleotides outside the gene matches: 7. This CDR3 region has 17 residues. The CDR3 nucleotides are TGTGCCAGCAGCTTAGAGGCTAGCGGGAGAACGGCCGGGGAGCTGTTTTTT. It encodes CASSLEASGRTAGELFF.

This chain joins TRBV9 and TRBJ1-3; possibly TRBD1 for D (6 bases). The V gene lost 3 bases and the J gene lost 4 bases, with 14 bases spanning the gap. CDR1 is SGDLS, CDR2 YYNGEE, per germline. The CDR3 length is 15 residues. The CDR3 coding sequence is TGTGCCAGCAGCGCAAGTGGACAGCTCGGAAACACCATATATTTT. Amino acid sequence: CASSASGQLGNTIYF.

The chain uses TRBV29-1 and TRBJ1-1; TRBD1 aligns across 8 bases. J lost 1 base, V lost 7 bases, and 8 bases had no gene match. The germline gives CDR1 SQVTM, CDR2 ANQGSEA. CDR3 length: 14 amino acids. The CDR3 sequence is CSATQGQGNTEAFF. The CDR3 DNA reads as TGCAGCGCGACTCAAGGACAGGGGAACACTGAAGCTTTCTTT.

The rearrangement links TRBV9 to TRBJ2-4; D is uncertain. V was cut by 0 bases and J by 0 bases, with 19 bases left in between. CDR1 and CDR2 from the germline V gene are SGDLS and YYNGEE. The CDR3 has 19 residues. For the CDR3, the DNA is TGTGCCAGCAGCGTAGATGCAGGCCCCGTTGATTTAGCCAAAAACATTCAGTACTTC. This sequence encodes CASSVDAGPVDLAKNIQYF.

The chain employs TRBV5-1 and TRBJ2-3; TRBD2 matches 8 bases. J was trimmed by 6 bases and V by 2 bases; bases with no gene match: 5. CDR3 length: 14 amino acids. CDR1 is SGHRS, CDR2 YFSETQ, per germline. In nucleotides, the CDR3 is TGCGCCAGCAGCTTCCCTAGCGGGTCGGATACGCAGTATTTT. Translating it yields CASSFPSGSDTQYF.

This chain uses TRBV5-1 with TRBJ2-7; a weak D match, TRBD2 (6 bases). The CDR3 sequence is 14 residues long. The V gene lost 5 bases and the J gene lost 2 bases, with 14 bases spanning the gap. Germline values: CDR1 SGHRS, CDR2 YFSETQ. The DNA of the CDR3 is TGCGCCAGCAGTGAGGGAGGCCCCCCCTACGAGCAGTACTTC. This translates into CASSEGGPPYEQYF.

The chain is built from TRBV2 and TRBJ2-1; D gene uncertain. Germline loops: CDR1 SNHLY, CDR2 FYNNEI. V lost 8 bases and J lost 0, with 11 bases in between. The CDR3 is made up of 14 amino acids. The CDR3: CASSSESSYNEQFF. CDR3 DNA sequence: TGTGCCAGCTCCAGCGAGAGCTCCTACAATGAGCAGTTCTTC. Full variable domain (outside the CDR3, taken from reference TRBV2 and TRBJ2-1): EPEVTQTPSHQVTQMGQEVILRCVPISNHLYFYWYRQILGQKVEFLVSFYNNEISEKSEIFDDQFSVERPDGSNFTLKIRSTKLEDSAMYFCASSSESSYNEQFFGPGTRLTVL.

This rearrangement joins TRBV2 to TRBJ2-1, with 9 bases lining up with TRBD2. Germline V gene lookup returns CDR1 SNHLY and CDR2 FYNNEI. The CDR3 is 15 amino acids. With 2 bases clipped from V and 5 bases from J, the junction kept 4 bases outside the gene matches. CDR3 DNA sequence: TGTGCCAGCAGTGAACCAGCGGGAGGAAACAATGAGCAGTTCTTC. Protein: CASSEPAGGNNEQFF.

A word on this clone: The same CDR3 is also encoded by other DNA sequences in this sample. In DNA form, the CDR3 reads TGTGCCAGCAGGACAACCCACTATGGCTACACCTTC. Protein: CASRTTHYGYTF. The chain uses TRBV28 and TRBJ1-2; D remains ambiguous. The CDR3 sequence is 12 residues long. The V end was cut by 6 bases, the J end by 3 bases, with 8 bases between. The germline gives CDR1 MDHEN, CDR2 SYDVKM.

This chain joins TRBV3-1 (or the pseudogene TRBV3-2) and TRBJ2-1; D ambiguous. Germline V gene sequence: CDR1 LGHDT, CDR2 YNNKEL (reference sequence). CDR3 length: 13 residues. Trimming left V 2 bases short and J 6 bases short, with 8 bases between. The CDR3 coding sequence is TGTGCCAGCAGCCAACGGTACAGCAATGAGCAGTTCTTC. Translating it yields CASSQRYSNEQFF.

The chain recombines TRBV4-2 with TRBJ2-1; 9 bases match TRBD2. The ends lost 1 base at V and 7 bases at J; junction bases unmatched: 5. Germline lookup yields CDR1 LGHNA and CDR2 YNFKEQ. The CDR3 is made up of 15 amino acids. CDR3 loop: CASSQGAGGWNEQFF. CDR3 DNA sequence: TGTGCCAGCAGCCAAGGGGCGGGAGGGTGGAATGAGCAGTTCTTC.

The chain combines TRBV9 with TRBJ2-5, with 12 nucleotides matching TRBD2. The CDR3 loop spans 17 amino acids. V trimming: 3 bases; J trimming: 5 bases; junction bases outside the gene matches: 11. Germline CDR1 reads SGDLS; CDR2 reads YYNGEE. For the CDR3, the DNA is TGTGCCAGCAGCGAGTCGAGCGGACTAGCGGGACGGGAGACCCAGTACTTC. As protein: CASSESSGLAGRETQYF.

The gene calls are TRBV3-1 (or the pseudogene TRBV3-2) and TRBJ1-5; tentatively, D is TRBD1 (6 bases). Trimming pared 4 bases from V and 7 bases from J, leaving 14 bases between. The V gene's germline CDR1 is LGHDT and CDR2 YNNKEL (reference sequence). CDR3 size: 14 residues. The CDR3 protein is CASSPAPGGQPQHF. The DNA for the CDR3 is TGTGCCAGCAGCCCAGCCCCTGGGGGCCAGCCCCAGCATTTT.

The CDR3 region is CASSSPTGTNEKLFF. CDR3 bases: TGTGCCAGCTCCAGTCCGACAGGGACGAATGAAAAACTGTTTTTT. The chain recombines TRBV18 with TRBJ1-4; 7 nucleotides line up with TRBD1. CDR1 KGHSH and CDR2 LQKENI come from the germline V gene. Germline trimming cut 6 bases from V and 5 bases from J; bases unmatched to any gene: 9. The CDR3 is made up of 15 amino acids.